A selection of T cell receptor beta chains follows, all from one sample in a study of a mutant IDH1 vaccine in newly diagnosed glioma. Their antigens remain unidentified. Here immunoSEQ multiplex PCR was the method, and the copy in TCRdb shows in-frame clones only, minus some. The sample has about 68,000 clones; 84% are singletons. The input for sequencing was PBMCs, taken from a glioma patient whose treatment included an IDH1 peptide vaccine. All receptors come from a man between 18 and 35 years old with glioma. Both conserved end residues are part of each CDR3. D genes are given only for firm matches. Clone size is stated in some rows and not others, as once, few, many or a class when expanded.

TRBJ2-1 | 14 | once | TRBD2 | TRBV14 | TGTGCCAGCAGCCAAGAAATAACTAGCGGCGAGCAGTTCTTC | CASSQEITSGEQFF
TRBJ1-2 | 14 | . | TRBD1 | TRBV5-4 | TGTGCCAGCAGACACGACAGGGCTTCAGAAGGCTACACCTTC | CASRHDRASEGYTF
TRBJ2-7 | 15 | . | TRBD1 | TRBV11-2 | TGTGCCAGCAGCGTTCATTGGGACAGGGGTGAGGAGCAGTACTTC | CASSVHWDRGEEQYF
TRBJ2-5 | 15 | . | . | TRBV4-3 | TGCGCCAGCAGCCAAGATCGTGCACAGCAAGAGACCCAGTACTTC | CASSQDRAQQETQYF
TRBJ2-1 | 16 | . | TRBD1 | TRBV10-3 | TGTGCCATCAGCCTGGGGGGGGACAGGGTACCCCCTGAGCAGTTCTTC | CAISLGGDRVPPEQFF
TRBJ1-1 | 13 | . | . | TRBV7-7 | TGTGCTAGCAGCTTAGGGCTCGAGACTGAAGCTTTCTTT | CASSLGLETEAFF
TRBJ1-1 | 9 | few | . | TRBV7-9 | TGTGCCAGCAGCTTATTTGCTTTCTTT | CASSLFAFF
TRBJ1-1 | 14 | few | . | TRBV9 | TGTGCCAGCAGCGTAGGGCAGTCGAACACTGAAGCTTTCTTT | CASSVGQSNTEAFF
TRBJ2-1 | 15 | . | . | TRBV6-6 | TGTGCCAGCAGTTACCGGGGGGCGCGTGACAATGAGCAGTTCTTC | CASSYRGARDNEQFF
TRBJ2-7 | 14 | once | . | TRBV6-1 | TGTGCCACCGACCCCGGGCGAAACTCCTACGAGCAGTACTTC | CATDPGRNSYEQYF
TRBJ2-1 | 11 | . | . | TRBV6-5 | TGTGCCAGCAGTTACTTCAATGAGCAGTTCTTC | CASSYFNEQFF
TRBJ1-2 | 15 | . | . | TRBV7-2 | TGTGCCAGCAGCTTAGAGGACGGGGTAGGCTATGGCTACACCTTC | CASSLEDGVGYGYTF